This T cell receptor (beta chain) was retrieved from a study of blood T cell repertoires in COVID-19. A note on this clone: Additional DNA sequences in this sample encode the identical CDR3.

Clones were read by immunoSEQ multiplex PCR, and TCRdb kept only the in-frame ones, dropping some. The sample lists some 140,000 clones, about 80% seen once, with 9.2% in the top ten. This clonotype was sampled from a man aged 45-65 years who had recovered from COVID-19. The sequencing sample was made of PBMCs or T cells enriched from blood (not recorded which).

The CDR3 region is CASSVAGNTEAFF. DNA for the CDR3: TGTGCCAGCAGCGTAGCCGGGAACACTGAAGCTTTCTTT. V gene TRBV9 combines with J gene TRBJ1-1; D ambiguous. This CDR3 is built from 13 residues. Per the germline V gene, CDR1 is SGDLS and CDR2 is YYNGEE. Trimming removed 0 bases from V and 1 base from J, with 4 bases in between.